Following are 21 T cell receptor beta chains from one sample sequenced in a study of CD8+ T cells in alopecia areata. Treatment denoted: oral pan-JAK inhibitor, 5-10 mg twice daily. In each case, RNA was isolated and then reverse transcribed into cDNA as the sequencing template. The assay was immunoSEQ multiplex PCR, and TCRdb's table has in-frame clones only and misses some. The sample gives over 100,000 clones, about 50% of which show up once; 0.45% to 0.5% is in the top ten. The specimen comprised CD4+ T cells sorted from blood, sampled at week 4, from a patient treated with tofacitinib. These receptors were collected from a human donor with alopecia areata.

This clone was observed a few times. J is TRBJ2-7 and V is TRBV6-5; either TRBD1 or TRBD2 may supply D (5 bases each). The germline V gene encodes CDR1 MNHEY and CDR2 SVGAGI. The V end lost 0 bases, the J end lost 3 bases, and 15 bases lay between the germline ends. The CDR3 spans 16 residues. As DNA, the CDR3 is TGTGCCAGCAGTTACTCCCGAGCGTTGGGGGACTACGAGCAGTACTTC. It codes for CASSYSRALGDYEQYF.

This clone has just a few counts. The rearrangement joins TRBV6-6 to TRBJ2-7; possible D gene TRBD2, 5 bases. Trimming shortened V by 4 bases and J by 5 bases, and 12 bases separated the two germline ends. The CDR3 is 13 residues long. Germline lookup yields CDR1 MNHNY and CDR2 SVGAGI (reference sequence). The DNA of the CDR3 is TGTGCCAGCAGTTCCACCCGGGAAAACGAGCAGTACTTC. This sequence encodes CASSSTRENEQYF.

The chain recombines TRBV2 with TRBJ1-1; no reliable D call. V was clipped by 4 bases and J by 6 bases, with 12 bases between them. The germline CDR1 and CDR2 sequences are SNHLY and FYNNEI. CDR3 length equals 13 residues. The CDR3 here is CASSVEGPAEAFF. Here the CDR3 DNA reads TGTGCCAGCAGTGTAGAGGGTCCAGCTGAAGCTTTCTTT.

The CDR3 sequence: CASSVDTNTEAFF. CDR3 nucleotides: TGTGCCAGCAGCGTAGACACGAACACTGAAGCTTTCTTT. The chain couples TRBV9 to TRBJ1-1; D unclear. Germline CDR1 is SGDLS and CDR2 is YYNGEE. V gave up 0 bases and J gave up 1 base, with 4 bases separating them. The CDR3 runs 13 residues. Using reference TRBV9 and TRBJ1-1 for the parts outside the CDR3, the full variable domain is DSGVTQTPKHLITATGQRVTLRCSPRSGDLSVYWYQQSLDQGLQFLIQYYNGEERAKGNILERFSAQQFPDLHSELNLSSLELGDSALYFCASSVDTNTEAFFGQGTRLTVV.

The chain employs TRBV6-6 and TRBJ2-3, with TRBD2 matching 14 bases. Germline values: CDR1 MNHNY, CDR2 SVGAGI (reference sequence). The CDR3 runs to 14 residues. V shed 6 bases and J 6 bases; nucleotides not matched to a gene: 2. The CDR3 sequence: CASSRTSGGDTQYF. The CDR3 DNA follows: TGTGCCAGCAGCCGGACTAGCGGGGGGGATACGCAGTATTTT.

The V gene is TRBV6-1, the J gene TRBJ1-4, with D tentatively TRBD1 (6 bases). From germline, CDR1 is MNHNS and CDR2 SASEGT. V was cut by 2 bases and J by 5 bases, with 15 bases left in between. The CDR3 sequence is 16 residues long. The CDR3 DNA follows: TGTGCCAGCAGTGAACCCCACAGGGTGGGGAATGAAAAACTGTTTTTT. Its protein product is CASSEPHRVGNEKLFF.

The V gene is TRBV6-6, the J gene TRBJ1-5; D might be TRBD1 (6 bases). CDR3 length: 14 amino acids. Trimming stripped 3 bases from V and 4 bases from J, with 10 bases between. The germline V gene has CDR1 MNHNY and CDR2 SVGAGI (reference sequence). CDR3 region: CASSYQQGNQPQHF. Here the CDR3 DNA reads TGTGCCAGCAGTTATCAACAGGGTAATCAGCCCCAGCATTTT.

V is TRBV29-1 and J is TRBJ2-7; 8 positions match TRBD1. Per germline, CDR1 SQVTM and CDR2 ANQGSEA. The CDR3 spans 14 residues. V lost 4 bases to trimming and J lost 3 bases; unmatched junction nucleotides: 8. This CDR3 is CSVGIRTGFYEQYF. The CDR3, as DNA: TGCAGCGTTGGTATTAGGACAGGGTTCTACGAGCAGTACTTC.

This rearrangement joins TRBV4-1 to TRBJ1-4; no clear D. CDR1 is MGHRA, CDR2 YSYEKL, per germline. Trimming stripped 1 base from V and 8 bases from J, with 8 bases between. The CDR3 is 13 amino acids. The CDR3 reads CASSQVIWEKLFF. The CDR3 DNA reads TGCGCCAGCAGCCAAGTCATTTGGGAAAAACTGTTTTTT.

This clone was found a few times. V usage is TRBV18 and J usage is TRBJ2-4, with D hard to call. This CDR3 is 16 amino acids long. V was shortened by 0 bases and J by 0 bases, with 9 bases between the two germline ends. CDR1 and CDR2 (germline): KGHSH, LQKENI. The CDR3 nucleotides are TGTGCCAGCTCACCACCGTTGGCAGCAGCCAAAAACATTCAGTACTTC. Residues: CASSPPLAAAKNIQYF.

The chain is built from TRBV23-1 and TRBJ1-1; no definite D call. TRBV23-1 is an ORF, with its function uncertain. V lost 4 bases, J lost 10 bases, and 10 bases lay in between. This CDR3 has 11 residues. In nucleotides, the CDR3 is TGCGCCAGCAGTCCTAACCCAGGAGCTTTCTTT. Its protein product is CASSPNPGAFF.

V usage is TRBV7-9 and J usage is TRBJ2-7; D possibly matches TRBD1 or TRBD2 (7 bases each). CDR1 SEHNR and CDR2 FQNEAQ come from the germline V gene (reference sequence). Trimming removed 8 bases from V and 5 bases from J, with 13 bases in between. The length of the CDR3 is 12 residues. The CDR3 sequence: CASGRGLDEQYF. In nucleotides, the CDR3 is TGTGCCAGCGGGAGGGGGCTAGACGAGCAGTACTTC.

Only one count was recorded for this clone. The chain couples TRBV5-1 to TRBJ1-6; no clear D gene. The CDR3 spans 13 residues. The germline V gene has CDR1 SGHRS and CDR2 YFSETQ. The V end lost 6 bases, the J end lost 7 bases, and 11 bases lay between the germline ends. The CDR3 region is CASMGMENSPLHF. The CDR3 region has the DNA TGCGCCAGCATGGGGATGGAGAATTCACCCCTCCACTTT.

This chain joins TRBV30 and TRBJ2-1, with D hard to call. From germline, CDR1 is GTSNPN and CDR2 SVGIG (reference sequence). The CDR3 contains 15 residues. V dropped 7 bases and J dropped 0 bases, with 16 bases sitting between them. The CDR3 sequence: CALNIGGNSYNEQFF. The CDR3 DNA follows: TGTGCCTTAAATATAGGCGGAAACTCCTACAATGAGCAGTTCTTC.

The chain joins TRBV6-5 to TRBJ2-5; D unresolved. The CDR3 is made up of 11 amino acids. CDR1 and CDR2 (germline): MNHEY, SVGAGI. Trimming pared 1 base from V and 4 bases from J, leaving 1 base between. The CDR3 DNA is TGTGCCAGCAGTTACTTAGAGACCCAGTACTTC. As protein: CASSYLETQYF.

This clone occurred a few times. This rearrangement joins TRBV7-2 to TRBJ2-7; D is possibly TRBD1 (6 bases). The CDR3 is 14 residues long. V lost 0 bases to trimming and J lost 2 bases, with 8 bases between them. Germline V gene sequence: CDR1 SGHTA, CDR2 FQGNSA. The CDR3 loop is CASSLARTAYEQYF. The CDR3 DNA follows: TGTGCCAGCAGCTTAGCTCGGACAGCCTACGAGCAGTACTTC. The variable domain in full, with the rest retrieved from reference TRBV7-2 and TRBJ2-7, is GAGVSQSPSNKVTEKGKDVELRCDPISGHTALYWYRQSLGQGLEFLIYFQGNSAPDKSGLPSDRFSAERTGGSVSTLTIQRTQQEDSAVYLCASSLARTAYEQYFGPGTRLTVT.

The J gene is TRBJ2-5, the V gene TRBV30, with 7 bases that match TRBD2. The germline V gene has CDR1 GTSNPN and CDR2 SVGIG (reference sequence). The CDR3 sequence is 14 residues long. V dropped 7 bases and J dropped 1; count of bases not matched to a gene: 9. CDR3 amino acids: CAYTAGYSQETQYF. As DNA, the CDR3 is TGTGCCTACACAGCGGGATATTCCCAAGAGACCCAGTACTTC.

The gene calls are TRBV30 and TRBJ2-5; tentatively, D is TRBD1 (6 bases). This CDR3 region has 14 residues. With 6 bases removed from V and 2 bases from J, the gap between germline ends came to 16 bases. Per germline, CDR1 GTSNPN and CDR2 SVGIG (reference sequence). CDR3 DNA: TGTGCCTGCGGGGCAGGGGCTGTACAAGAGACCCAGTACTTC. Amino acids: CACGAGAVQETQYF.

V usage is TRBV7-9 and J usage is TRBJ2-2; 7 bases line up with TRBD1. V gave up 4 bases and J gave up 1 base; unmatched junction bases: 3. This CDR3 has 15 residues. Germline loops: CDR1 SEHNR, CDR2 FQNEAQ (reference sequence). The CDR3 coding sequence is TGTGCCAGCAGCTCCAGGACAGGGAACACCGGGGAGCTGTTTTTT. This translates into CASSSRTGNTGELFF.

This chain connects TRBV2 to TRBJ2-1; 13 nucleotides agree with TRBD2. V was clipped by 8 bases and J by 10 bases; unmatched bases: 8. Germline V gives CDR1 SNHLY, CDR2 FYNNEI. This CDR3 region has 14 residues. The CDR3 protein is CASGLAGARQEQFF. DNA of the CDR3: TGTGCCAGCGGACTAGCGGGGGCCCGCCAAGAGCAGTTCTTC.

This rearrangement joins TRBV30 to TRBJ2-3; D unresolved. Germline-derived CDR1 and CDR2 are GTSNPN and SVGIG (reference sequence). The CDR3 consists of 14 residues. Between the trimmed V and J ends, which lost 0 bases and 6 bases, there was a span of 13 bases. Here the CDR3 DNA reads TGTGCCTGGAGTGTACTTTATCGGGCGGATACGCAGTATTTT. Translating it yields CAWSVLYRADTQYF.